This T cell receptor (beta chain) came from a study of spatial heterogeneity in lung cancer. Findings and limits, study-wide: Tumors with more nonsynonymous mutations had more expanded intratumoral alpha and beta TCRs.

The sample's time point: sample taken at primary tumor resection. The donors were 55 to 85 patients with non-small cell lung cancer that was early-stage and untreated. Unsorted tumor, nontumor lung tissue or cryopreserved PBMC supplied the whole RNA. TCRdb used MiXCR to reprocess the 5' RACE reads, holding one entry per CDR3 protein. Here the sample spans 20,000 to 30,000 distinct CDR3 sequences, roughly 9% being singletons. This clonotype was seen a few times. Its antigen is currently unknown. The V gene end was trimmed by 5 bases and the J gene end by 0 bases; junction bases not matched to a gene: 8. CDR3 length: 18 residues. CDR1 SGHRS and CDR2 YFSETQ come from the germline V gene.

The specimen comprised lung tumor tissue, sampled at surgery. The source is a male donor with early-stage non-small cell lung cancer. The chain uses TRBV5-1 and TRBJ2-6, with 10 bases lining up with TRBD1. The CDR3 spells CASRGQGGGFSGANVLTF. CDR3 coding DNA: TGCGCCAGCAGAGGACAGGGGGGAGGTTTCTCTGGGGCCAACGTCCTGACTTTC.